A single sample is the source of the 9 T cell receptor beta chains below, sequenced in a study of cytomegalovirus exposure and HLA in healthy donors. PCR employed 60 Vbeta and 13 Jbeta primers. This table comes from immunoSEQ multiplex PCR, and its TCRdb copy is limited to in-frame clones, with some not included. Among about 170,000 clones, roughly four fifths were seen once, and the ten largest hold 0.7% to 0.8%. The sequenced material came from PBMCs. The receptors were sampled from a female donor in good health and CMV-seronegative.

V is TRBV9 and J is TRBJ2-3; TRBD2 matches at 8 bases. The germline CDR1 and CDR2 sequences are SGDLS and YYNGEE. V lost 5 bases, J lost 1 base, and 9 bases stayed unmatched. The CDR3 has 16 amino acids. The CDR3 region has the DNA TGTGCCAGCAGTCCCGGCGGGCGGGGGGGCACAGATACGCAGTATTTT. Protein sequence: CASSPGGRGGTDTQYF.

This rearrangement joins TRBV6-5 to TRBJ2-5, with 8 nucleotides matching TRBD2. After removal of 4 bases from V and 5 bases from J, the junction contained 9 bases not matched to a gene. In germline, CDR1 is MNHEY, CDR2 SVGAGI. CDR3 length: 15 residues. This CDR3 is CASSSGGAQRETQYF. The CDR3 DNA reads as TGTGCCAGCAGTTCGGGGGGGGCCCAGAGGGAGACCCAGTACTTC.

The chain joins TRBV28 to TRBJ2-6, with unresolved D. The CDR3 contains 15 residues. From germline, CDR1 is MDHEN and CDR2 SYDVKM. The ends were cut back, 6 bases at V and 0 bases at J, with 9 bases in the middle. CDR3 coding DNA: TGTGCCAGCAGATCCCTAAACTCTGGGGCCAACGTCCTGACTTTC. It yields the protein CASRSLNSGANVLTF.

CDR3 DNA: TGTGCCAGCAGCGTAGAGCCGGGATCAGATACGCAGTATTTT. As protein: CASSVEPGSDTQYF. This rearrangement joins TRBV9 to TRBJ2-3; the D gene is possibly TRBD2 (5 bases). Between the trimmed V and J ends, which lost 0 bases and 4 bases, there was a span of 9 bases. Looked up from germline, CDR1 is SGDLS and CDR2 is YYNGEE. The CDR3 totals 14 residues.

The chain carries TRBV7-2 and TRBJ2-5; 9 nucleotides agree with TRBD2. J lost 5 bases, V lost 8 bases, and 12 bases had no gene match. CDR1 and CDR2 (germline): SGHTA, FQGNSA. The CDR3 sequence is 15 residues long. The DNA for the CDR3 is TGTGCCAGCGCTTATCAGGCGGGAGGGCCGGAGACCCAGTACTTC. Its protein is CASAYQAGGPETQYF.

The DNA for the CDR3 is TGTGCCAGCAGCCAAGAAGATGGCATCCAAGAGACCCAGTACTTC. Protein sequence: CASSQEDGIQETQYF. The V gene is TRBV4-2, the J gene TRBJ2-5; D gene ambiguous. The CDR3 totals 15 residues. Trimming took 0 bases from V and 1 from J, leaving 9 bases between them. CDR1 and CDR2 from the germline V gene are LGHNA and YNFKEQ.

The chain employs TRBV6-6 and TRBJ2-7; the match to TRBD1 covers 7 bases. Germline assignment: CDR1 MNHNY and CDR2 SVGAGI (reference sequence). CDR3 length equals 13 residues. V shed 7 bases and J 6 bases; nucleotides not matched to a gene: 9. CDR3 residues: CASTPGQFVEQYF. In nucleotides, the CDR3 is TGTGCCAGCACCCCGGGACAGTTCGTCGAGCAGTACTTC.

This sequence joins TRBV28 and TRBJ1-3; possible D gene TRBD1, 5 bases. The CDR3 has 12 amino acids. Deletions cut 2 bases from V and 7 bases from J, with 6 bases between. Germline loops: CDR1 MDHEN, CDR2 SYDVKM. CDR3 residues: CASSLGANTIYF. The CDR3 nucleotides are TGTGCCAGCAGTTTAGGGGCCAACACCATATATTTT.

The CDR3 DNA follows: TGCGCCAGCAGCCAAGAATATCAGCGATGGGAGACCCAGTACTTC. As protein: CASSQEYQRWETQYF. The chain couples TRBV4-1 to TRBJ2-5; D is unresolved. CDR1 and CDR2 from the germline V gene are MGHRA and YSYEKL. The CDR3 spans 15 residues. V dropped 0 bases and J dropped 5 bases, with 13 bases sitting between them.